This T cell receptor (beta chain) is from a study of T cell repertoires in cytomegalovirus infection (dated by TCRdb to about 2019). General notes on the study: Donor HLA type was relevant to the analysis, because carriage of CMV infection together with the matching HLA type was indicated by public TCR beta signatures.

Instrument used: Illumina HiSeq 1500. TCRdb itself trimmed the public reads at Q25 with fastp, ran MiXCR and retained productive beta chains. Records with the same CDR3 protein are collapsed into one entry carrying the most frequent genes and DNA. In this sample the table shows roughly 310,000 distinct CDR3 sequences, roughly a sixth of which occur a single time. The leading ten clones occupy around 12% of the sample. On the study overall, not on this receptor specifically: Cumulative frequency of public TCR beta family members discriminated carriers of CMV infection plus the relevant HLA type in this cohort and an independent approximately 350-donor cohort. The ex vivo response was dominated by HLA-C-restricted CMV-specific TCR beta clonotypes, and the single most frequent clonotype in two of eight donors was supplied by these HLA-C-restricted clonotypes.

In this sample, this clonotype turned up a few times. The antigen this receptor binds is unknown. No base quality information exists; no much larger clone differs at one position. V loses 6 bases, J loses 0 bases, and the germline ends lie 15 bases apart. The CDR3, from cysteine to phenylalanine, totals 16 residues. Only the CDR3 region is kept as DNA, spanning 48 bases read in frame from base 1. Sequencing was carried out using PBMCs. The clonotype originates from a human donor in good health (CMV status not recorded). Some clones in this sample may be carry-over from other donors' samples. This sequence uses TRBV12-3 or TRBV12-4 and TRBJ1-3; tentative D gene TRBD1, with 6 bases matching. Read as DNA, the sequence is TGTGCCAGCAGGGGGGGGGGCTCCACCTCTGGAAACACCATATATTTT. This gives the protein CASRGGGSTSGNTIYF.